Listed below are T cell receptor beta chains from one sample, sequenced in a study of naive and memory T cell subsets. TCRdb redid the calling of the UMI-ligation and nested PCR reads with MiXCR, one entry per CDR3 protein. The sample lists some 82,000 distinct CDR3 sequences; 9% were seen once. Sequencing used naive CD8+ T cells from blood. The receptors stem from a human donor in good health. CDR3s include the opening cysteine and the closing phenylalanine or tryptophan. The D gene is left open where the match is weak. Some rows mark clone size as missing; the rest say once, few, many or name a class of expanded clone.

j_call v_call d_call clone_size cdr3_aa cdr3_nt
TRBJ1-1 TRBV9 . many CASSMTGADTEAFF TGTGCCAGCAGCATGACTGGGGCCGACACTGAAGCTTTCTTT
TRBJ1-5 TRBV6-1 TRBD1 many CASSAGKGQGYSNQPQHF TGTGCCAGCAGTGCGGGGAAGGGACAGGGATATAGCAATCAGCCCCAGCATTTT
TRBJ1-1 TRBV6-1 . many CASRKWGFETEAFF TGTGCCAGCAGGAAGTGGGGGTTTGAGACTGAAGCTTTCTTT
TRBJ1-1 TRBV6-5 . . CASSDTGPVNTEAFF TGTGCCAGCAGTGACACGGGACCCGTGAACACTGAAGCTTTCTTT
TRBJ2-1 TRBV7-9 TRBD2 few CASSYPPGLAGGLQYNEQFF TGTGCCAGCAGCTACCCTCCGGGACTAGCGGGAGGGCTTCAATACAATGAGCAGTTCTTC
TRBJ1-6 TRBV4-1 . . CASSQRDNSPLHF TGCGCCAGCAGCCAACGAGACAATTCACCCCTCCACTTT
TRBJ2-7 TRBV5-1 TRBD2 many CASSLGLAKTYEQYF TGCGCCAGCAGCTTGGGACTAGCGAAAACCTACGAGCAGTACTTC
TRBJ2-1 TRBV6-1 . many CASSRSRGASWDEQFF TGTGCCAGCAGCCGAAGCCGGGGGGCAAGCTGGGATGAGCAGTTCTTC
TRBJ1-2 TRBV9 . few CASSVQGYGYTF TGTGCCAGCAGCGTCCAGGGGTATGGCTACACCTTC
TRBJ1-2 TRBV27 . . CASSLEGGVGYGYTF TGTGCCAGCAGTTTAGAAGGAGGGGTTGGCTATGGCTACACCTTC
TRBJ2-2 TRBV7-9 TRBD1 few CASRRQGARGELFF TGTGCCAGCAGACGACAGGGGGCAAGAGGGGAGCTGTTTTTT
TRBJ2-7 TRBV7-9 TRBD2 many CASSTLAGAIYEQYF TGTGCCAGCAGCACACTAGCGGGGGCGATCTACGAGCAGTACTTC
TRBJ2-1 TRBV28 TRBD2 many CASSFGREGRDEQFF TGTGCCAGCAGTTTTGGGCGGGAGGGCCGAGATGAGCAGTTCTTC
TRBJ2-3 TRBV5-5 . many CASSSQGAGGTDTQYF TGTGCCAGCAGCTCTCAAGGGGCAGGGGGCACAGATACGCAGTATTTT
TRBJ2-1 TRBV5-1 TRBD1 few CASSSGTGGTYNEQFF TGCGCCAGCAGCAGCGGGACAGGGGGTACCTACAATGAGCAGTTCTTC
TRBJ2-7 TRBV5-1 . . CASSLRTSGEQYF TGCGCCAGCAGCTTGCGGACTTCGGGGGAGCAGTACTTC
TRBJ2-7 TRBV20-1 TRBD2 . CSARGTSGRTYEQYF TGCAGTGCTAGAGGGACTAGCGGGAGGACGTACGAGCAGTACTTC
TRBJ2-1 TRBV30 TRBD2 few CAWSSGAGEGNEQFF TGTGCCTGGAGTTCGGGAGCGGGAGAGGGTAATGAGCAGTTCTTC
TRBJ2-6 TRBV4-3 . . CASSQDPAGSGANVLTF TGCGCCAGCAGCCAAGATCCGGCGGGCTCTGGGGCCAACGTCCTGACTTTC
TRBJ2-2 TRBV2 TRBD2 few CASSGGTSGRSGELFF TGTGCCAGCAGTGGTGGGACTAGCGGGAGGAGCGGGGAGCTGTTTTTT
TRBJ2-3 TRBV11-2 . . CASRGVDRDTQYF TGTGCCAGCAGAGGGGTCGACAGGGATACGCAGTATTTT
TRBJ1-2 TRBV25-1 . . CASRGTSYGYTF TGTGCCAGCAGAGGGACGAGTTATGGCTACACCTTC